The 14 T cell receptor beta chains reported below all come from one sample, sequenced in a study of CD8+ T cells in alopecia areata. Stated treatment: oral pan-JAK inhibitor, 5-10 mg twice daily. Isolated RNA was reverse transcribed into cDNA used as the sequencing template. Sequencing used immunoSEQ multiplex PCR; TCRdb keeps in-frame clones, though not all of them. The sample lists about 220,000 clones, more than 45% occurring once. Sequences were derived from CD4+ T cells sorted from blood, sampled at week 4, from a patient treated with tofacitinib. These receptors were taken from a human donor with alopecia areata.

V and J are TRBV20-1 and TRBJ2-3; the D is unclear. V dropped 3 bases and J dropped 6 bases, with 7 bases sitting between them. The CDR3 covers 11 residues. The germline CDR1 and CDR2 sequences are DFQATT and SNEGSKA (reference sequence). CDR3 loop: CSASAVDTQYF. The CDR3 DNA reads TGCAGTGCTAGCGCCGTGGATACGCAGTATTTT.

This clone was seen more than once but under ten times. The rearrangement links TRBV7-2 to TRBJ1-1, with a tentative D call TRBD1 (5 bases). CDR1 SGHTA and CDR2 FQGNSA come from the germline V gene. CDR3 size: 13 residues. Trimming left V 4 bases short and J 4 bases short, with 10 bases between. CDR3 coding DNA: TGTGCCAGCAGCTCAGGACACGGCACTGAAGCTTTCTTT. The encoded protein is CASSSGHGTEAFF.

The gene calls are TRBV4-3 and TRBJ2-1; 7 bases map to TRBD2. Germline CDR1 LGHNA, CDR2 YSLEER. The CDR3 runs 15 residues. V shed 2 bases, J shed 6 bases, and the junction held 7 bases outside the gene matches. CDR3 in amino acids: CASSQRGGLFNEQFF. CDR3 sequence (DNA): TGCGCCAGCAGCCAACGCGGGGGACTCTTCAATGAGCAGTTCTTC.

For this clone: Other nucleotide sequences from this sample produce the same CDR3. The rearrangement links TRBV19 to TRBJ2-6; D might be TRBD1 (6 bases). V lost 5 bases and J 3 bases, leaving 11 bases between the germline ends. This CDR3 spans 15 amino acids. The germline V gene encodes CDR1 LNHDA and CDR2 SQIVND (reference sequence). CDR3 sequence reads: CASSSDSFGANVLTF. In DNA, the CDR3 is TGTGCCAGTAGTTCGGACAGCTTTGGGGCCAACGTCCTGACTTTC. The full variable domain, in which reference TRBV19 and TRBJ2-6 provide the parts outside the CDR3, is DGGITQSPKYLFRKEGQNVTLSCEQNLNHDAMYWYRQDPGQGLRLIYYSQIVNDFQKGDIAEGYSVSREKKESFPLTVTSAQKNPTAFYLCASSSDSFGANVLTFGAGSRLTVL.

Here the CDR3 DNA reads TGTGCCAGCAGCGGACTGGGACAGCGGTTAGGCTTATATGGCTACACCTTC. Protein product: CASSGLGQRLGLYGYTF. The rearrangement uses TRBV9 and TRBJ1-2; 7 positions agree with TRBD1. CDR1 and CDR2 from the germline V gene are SGDLS and YYNGEE. CDR3 length: 17 residues. Unmatched junction bases numbered 16, after V lost 3 bases and J lost 5 bases. The whole variable domain, filled in from reference TRBV9 and TRBJ1-2, reads DSGVTQTPKHLITATGQRVTLRCSPRSGDLSVYWYQQSLDQGLQFLIQYYNGEERAKGNILERFSAQQFPDLHSELNLSSLELGDSALYFCASSGLGQRLGLYGYTFGSGTRLTVV.

This chain connects TRBV4-3 to TRBJ1-2; D is undetermined. The CDR3 is 15 residues long. Trimming stripped 0 bases from V and 1 base from J, with 9 bases between. Germline CDR1 reads LGHNA; CDR2 reads YSLEER. The CDR3 region has the DNA TGCGCCAGCAGCCAAGAGGGCACGAGTAACTATGGCTACACCTTC. Translated: CASSQEGTSNYGYTF.

The chain has TRBV4-3 and TRBJ2-1, with 8 bases that match TRBD2. Germline CDR1 reads LGHNA; CDR2 reads YSLEER. The V gene end was trimmed by 1 base and the J gene end by 7 bases; junction bases not matched to a gene: 9. The CDR3 length is 16 residues. CDR3 DNA: TGCGCCAGCAGCCAAGTCCTAACGGGGGGGCGGAATGAGCAGTTCTTC. Protein sequence: CASSQVLTGGRNEQFF.

The J gene is TRBJ2-1, the V gene TRBV18; TRBD2 matches 8 bases. The V and J ends lost 0 bases and 0 bases, in that order; junction bases with no gene match: 4. The CDR3 runs to 17 residues. The germline V gene encodes CDR1 KGHSH and CDR2 LQKENI. CDR3 sequence reads: CASSPPISGASYNEQFF. The CDR3 nucleotides are TGTGCCAGCTCACCACCGATTAGCGGGGCCTCCTACAATGAGCAGTTCTTC.

The chain uses TRBV12-5 and TRBJ1-1; maybe TRBD1 (6 bases). Per the germline V gene, CDR1 is LGHNT and CDR2 is FRNRAP. This CDR3 is built from 14 residues. The ends were cut back, 1 base at V and 5 bases at J, with 11 bases in the middle. The CDR3 nucleotides are TGTGCTAGTGGTTTGGCAACAGGGATAACTGAAGCTTTCTTT. This gives the protein CASGLATGITEAFF.

This rearrangement joins TRBV5-1 to TRBJ2-7; 8 bases agree with TRBD1. V shed 3 bases and J 5 bases; nucleotides not matched to a gene: 13. The CDR3 runs to 16 residues. The germline V gene has CDR1 SGHRS and CDR2 YFSETQ. The CDR3 DNA sequence: TGCGCCAGCAGCTCCAGACAGGGGCCCCCTCTTGACGAGCAGTACTTC. Translation gives CASSSRQGPPLDEQYF. Together with reference TRBV5-1 and TRBJ2-7, the CDR3 gives the full variable domain: KAGVTQTPRYLIKTRGQQVTLSCSPISGHRSVSWYQQTPGQGLQFLFEYFSETQRNKGNFPGRFSGRQFSNSRSEMNVSTLELGDSALYLCASSSRQGPPLDEQYFGPGTRLTVT.

The chain is built from TRBV5-1 and TRBJ1-5; 8 positions match TRBD1. The CDR3 covers 16 residues. J was trimmed by 7 bases and V by 0 bases; bases with no gene match: 9. Germline CDR1 and CDR2: SGHRS and YFSETQ. Here the CDR3 DNA reads TGCGCCAGCAGCTTGGAGGCCCAGGGGGCGGGACAGCCCCAGCATTTT. It encodes CASSLEAQGAGQPQHF.

The V call is TRBV5-1, the J call TRBJ2-1; possibly TRBD2 for D (5 bases). Trimming removed 0 bases at V and 6 bases at J, with 10 bases between. Germline V gene sequence: CDR1 SGHRS, CDR2 YFSETQ. The CDR3 runs to 14 residues. CDR3 DNA: TGCGCCAGCAGCTTGGAGGGAGCCCCCAATGAGCAGTTCTTC. Translating it yields CASSLEGAPNEQFF.

The chain joins TRBV18 to TRBJ1-1; D call uncertain. The V end was cut by 6 bases, the J end by 1 base, with 9 bases between. The CDR3 loop spans 13 amino acids. Germline CDR1 and CDR2: KGHSH and LQKENI. The CDR3 sequence: CASSHPRNTEAFF. The CDR3 bases are TGTGCCAGCTCCCACCCGAGGAACACTGAAGCTTTCTTT.

J is TRBJ1-2 and V is TRBV6-6, with no clear D. The CDR3 is 14 residues long. V lost 0 bases and J lost 4, with 9 bases in between. The germline V gene encodes CDR1 MNHNY and CDR2 SVGAGI (reference sequence). The CDR3 protein is CASSYSMGFYGYTF. CDR3 nucleotides: TGTGCCAGCAGTTACTCCATGGGATTCTATGGCTACACCTTC.